The 16 T cell receptor beta chains presented below share a single source sample, sequenced in a study of shared clonotypes between healthy human individuals. Using immunoSEQ multiplex PCR, the repertoire was profiled, and TCRdb retains in-frame clones only, with some absent. This sample has about 980,000 clones, with approximately 80% found just once. Sequencing was done on a sample of memory CD4+ T cells sorted from blood. The subset here: CD45RA-negative fraction. These receptors were collected from a man aged 18 to 35 in good health.

This clone was found once. The V and J genes are TRBV14 and TRBJ1-4; D gene unclear. This CDR3 contains 14 residues. Germline V lookup: CDR1 SGHDN, CDR2 FVKESK. V was clipped by 5 bases and J by 5 bases, with 12 bases between them. This CDR3 is CASSFRYQNEKLFF. CDR3 DNA sequence: TGTGCCAGCAGCTTCCGGTACCAAAATGAAAAACTGTTTTTT.

The chain is built from TRBV11-2 and TRBJ2-7; D is possibly TRBD1 (6 bases). Germline V gene data show CDR1 as SGHAT and CDR2 as FQNNGV. Trimming pared 5 bases from V and 1 base from J, leaving 12 bases between. The CDR3 loop spans 14 amino acids. Written as DNA, the CDR3 is TGTGCCAGCAGCCCGATACAGGGTTCCTACGAGCAGTACTTC. Protein product: CASSPIQGSYEQYF.

The rearrangement links TRBV28 to TRBJ1-6; 7 bases line up with TRBD1. J gave up 9 bases and V 2 bases, and 7 bases lay outside the gene matches. The CDR3 is made up of 15 amino acids. The germline CDR1 and CDR2 sequences are MDHEN and SYDVKM. CDR3: CASSLRDSPISPLHF. CDR3 DNA: TGTGCCAGCAGTTTAAGGGACAGCCCAATTTCACCCCTCCACTTT.

The chain uses TRBV30 and TRBJ2-7; 11 nucleotides line up with TRBD1. This CDR3 has 14 amino acids. Trimming at V came to 2 bases and at J to 6 bases, leaving 6 bases not matched to a gene. Germline V gene data show CDR1 as GTSNPN and CDR2 as SVGIG (reference sequence). The DNA of the CDR3 is TGTGCCTGGAGTACCGGACAGGGGGCCGGCGAGCAGTACTTC. It translates to CAWSTGQGAGEQYF.

The chain carries TRBV6-5 and TRBJ2-5; possibly TRBD1 or TRBD2 for D (6 bases each). The CDR3 contains 14 residues. Per the germline V gene, CDR1 is MNHEY and CDR2 is SVGAGI. The V gene lost 4 bases and the J gene lost 0 bases, with 9 bases spanning the gap. The DNA of the CDR3 is TGTGCCAGCAGTTGGAGGGGGTACCAAGAGACCCAGTACTTC. This translates into CASSWRGYQETQYF.

The V and J genes are TRBV10-2 and TRBJ1-1; TRBD1 agrees at 10 bases. The CDR3 runs 15 residues. CDR1 and CDR2 from the germline V gene are WSHSY and SAAADI. V lost 2 bases to trimming and J lost 5 bases; unmatched junction nucleotides: 5. The CDR3 here is CASSEGTGDFTEAFF. The CDR3 nucleotides are TGCGCCAGCAGTGAGGGGACAGGGGATTTTACTGAAGCTTTCTTT.

The rearrangement joins TRBV6-5 to TRBJ1-1; TRBD1 is a possible D gene (6 bases). CDR1 and CDR2 (germline): MNHEY, SVGAGI. The CDR3 is 13 amino acids. Between the trimmed V and J ends, which lost 2 bases and 8 bases, there was a span of 12 bases. CDR3 sequence reads: CASSYTGTGEAFF. The CDR3 nucleotides read TGTGCCAGCAGTTACACCGGTACAGGGGAAGCTTTCTTT.

The V and J genes are TRBV30 and TRBJ2-1; D remains ambiguous. Trimming shortened V by 5 bases and J by 1 base, and 3 bases separated the two germline ends. The germline V gene has CDR1 GTSNPN and CDR2 SVGIG (reference sequence). The CDR3 runs to 11 residues. CDR3 coding DNA: TGTGCCTGGCGATCCTACAATGAGCAGTTCTTC. Amino acid sequence: CAWRSYNEQFF.

V gene TRBV6-1 combines with J gene TRBJ1-5, with D possibly matching TRBD1 (6 bases). With 3 bases removed from V and 2 bases from J, the gap between germline ends came to 20 bases. This CDR3 is built from 18 residues. CDR1 MNHNS and CDR2 SASEGT come from the germline V gene. This CDR3 is CASSDSSQGARGNQPQHF. CDR3 DNA: TGTGCCAGCAGTGATTCATCACAGGGCGCCAGGGGCAATCAGCCCCAGCATTTT.

The chain has TRBV15 and TRBJ1-1; 7 positions match TRBD1. V was clipped by 4 bases and J by 7 bases; unmatched bases: 3. Germline CDR1 LNHNV, CDR2 YYDKDF (reference sequence). The CDR3 runs 12 residues. CDR3 loop: CATSTQGFEAFF. CDR3 sequence (DNA): TGTGCCACCAGCACACAGGGGTTTGAAGCTTTCTTT.

V and J are TRBV5-4 and TRBJ1-2, with no clear D. The germline CDR1 and CDR2 sequences are SGHNT and YYREEE (reference sequence). The V end was cut by 4 bases, the J end by 3 bases, with 13 bases between. This CDR3 contains 14 residues. CDR3 region: CASSRAREDYGYTF. The CDR3 DNA reads as TGTGCCAGCAGCCGGGCACGGGAGGACTATGGCTACACCTTC. The full variable domain, with the rest looked up from reference TRBV5-4 and TRBJ1-2, is ETGVTQSPTHLIKTRGQQVTLRCSSQSGHNTVSWYQQALGQGPQFIFQYYREEENGRGNFPPRFSGLQFPNYSSELNVNALELDDSALYLCASSRAREDYGYTFGSGTRLTVV.

V usage is TRBV6-5 and J usage is TRBJ2-1; the D gene is possibly TRBD1 (6 bases). There are 15 residues in the CDR3. Germline V CDR1 and CDR2: MNHEY, SVGAGI. The ends were cut back, 6 bases at V and 3 bases at J, with 15 bases in the middle. CDR3 protein: CASRLGQQGYNEQFF. The CDR3 DNA reads as TGTGCCAGCAGACTCGGACAACAGGGCTACAATGAGCAGTTCTTC.

V usage is TRBV5-1 and J usage is TRBJ2-3, with D perhaps matching TRBD2 (5 bases). The CDR3 totals 14 residues. Trimming shortened V by 4 bases and J by 6 bases, and 15 bases separated the two germline ends. Germline CDR1 reads SGHRS; CDR2 reads YFSETQ. CDR3: CASSPGSGGDTQYF. The DNA of the CDR3 is TGCGCCAGCAGCCCGGGGAGCGGCGGGGATACGCAGTATTTT.

V gene TRBV6-6 combines with J gene TRBJ2-7, with 11 nucleotides matching TRBD2. J was trimmed by 6 bases and V by 2 bases; bases with no gene match: 9. Germline V gives CDR1 MNHNY, CDR2 SVGAGI (reference sequence). The CDR3 covers 16 residues. This chain's CDR3 is CASSYPVAGGVREQYF. Written as DNA, the CDR3 is TGTGCCAGCAGTTACCCCGTAGCGGGAGGGGTTCGCGAGCAGTACTTC.

Turning to this clone: Other DNA sequences in the same sample also yield this CDR3. The rearrangement uses TRBV5-1 and TRBJ1-1; 9 nucleotides match TRBD1. V lost 4 bases, J lost 1 base, and 2 bases stayed unmatched. Germline CDR1 SGHRS, CDR2 YFSETQ. The CDR3 is 14 amino acids. The CDR3 DNA reads TGCGCCAGCAGCCTGACAGGGGGGAACACTGAAGCTTTCTTT. Protein: CASSLTGGNTEAFF.

In regard to this clone: The same CDR3 also results from other DNA sequences found in this sample. The CDR3 spells CASSSRYEQYF. CDR3 nucleotide sequence: TGTGCCAGCAGTTCAAGGTACGAGCAGTACTTC. The V gene is TRBV28, the J gene TRBJ2-7; D not certain. The CDR3 is 11 amino acids. V lost 4 bases and J 4 bases, leaving 5 bases between the germline ends. Germline V gives CDR1 MDHEN, CDR2 SYDVKM. Full variable domain (remainder filled in from reference TRBV28 and TRBJ2-7): DVKVTQSSRYLVKRTGEKVFLECVQDMDHENMFWYRQDPGLGLRLIYFSYDVKMKEKGDIPEGYSVSREKKERFSLILESASTNQTSMYLCASSSRYEQYFGPGTRLTVT.